This T cell receptor (beta chain) was recorded in a study of shared clonotypes between healthy human individuals. A note on this clone: The antigen is unknown.

Study-wide points: The sampled material consisted only of blood, and tissue repertoires are likely to differ. With a few donors compared, 5% to 5.5% of naive CD4 clonotypes were shared.

Germline V CDR1 and CDR2: KGHSH, LQKENI. This CDR3 spans 15 amino acids. Trimming removed 3 bases from V and 5 bases from J; junction bases left unmatched: 6. Profiling relied on immunoSEQ multiplex PCR, and the TCRdb table lists in-frame clones only, not all of them. The repertoire holds just over 2,000,000 clones, over 85% seen once, with approximately 0.13% in the top ten. The origin of this receptor is a young man in good health. J is TRBJ2-1 and V is TRBV18; 8 bases are shared with TRBD2. Sequences were obtained from naive CD4+ T cells sorted from blood. Noted subset: CD45RA+ positively selected. The CDR3 coding sequence is TGTGCCAGCTCACCCAAGATTAGCGGGGACAATGAGCAGTTCTTC. It translates to CASSPKISGDNEQFF.